This TCR beta chain was identified during a study of CD8+ T cells in alopecia areata. The study's findings and limits: Whereas mice showed it more clearly, TCR sharing across patients was murkier, possibly because of HLA.

The germline gives CDR1 SNHLY, CDR2 FYNNEI. The CDR3 has 14 residues. After removal of 4 bases from V and 8 bases from J, the junction contained 7 bases not matched to a gene. Of note for this clone: Its target is not known.

Following RNA extraction, reverse transcription yielded cDNA that acted as the sequencing template. TCRdb's copy holds only in-frame clones and misses some; the assay was immunoSEQ multiplex PCR. In the table there are about 150,000 clones, around three fifths of which are singletons. Sample treatment: oral pan-JAK inhibitor, 5-10 mg twice daily. The source material was CD4+ T cells sorted from blood, sampled at week 4, from a patient treated with tofacitinib. The V and J genes are TRBV2 and TRBJ1-2, with TRBD1 identical over 10 bases. This sequence originates from a human donor with alopecia areata. The DNA of the CDR3 is TGTGCCAGCAGTGGGGACAGGGGACTTTGGGGCTACACCTTC. It codes for CASSGDRGLWGYTF.